Sequencing of this T cell receptor beta chain was carried out in a study of T cells in Graves' hyperthyroidism and ophthalmopathy. General study results and limits: The model anticipated ophthalmopathy a median about six months pre-onset. Through a model of 13 V-J features, ophthalmopathy was separated from stable hyperthyroidism.

Pregnant or lactating patients were excluded, as were those with uncontrolled infection or other autoimmune disease. Germline CDR1 and CDR2: MNHNS and SASEGT. J was trimmed by 4 bases and V by 5 bases; bases with no gene match: 5. This CDR3 is built from 16 residues. Amplification of TCR beta CDR3 regions was performed using RNA transcripts as template. When the TCR CDR3 underwent first-round RT-PCR, the HTBI primer set was used. TCRdb reprocessed the multiplex PCR reads via MiXCR and lists one record per CDR3 protein. The table has 300,000 to 350,000 distinct CDR3 sequences, around 18% seen once; the top ten hold about a sixth. This clonotype was detected ten times or more. Its antigen is unknown.

The V and J genes are TRBV6-1 and TRBJ2-2, with 12 bases lining up with TRBD2. The receptor comes from a woman between 40 and 55 years old with Graves' ophthalmopathy. Sample: blood. CDR3 nucleotides: TGTGCCAGCAGTCCCCCTAGCGGGAGGGGCACCGGGGAGCTGTTTTTT. Residues: CASSPPSGRGTGELFF.